The T cell receptor (beta chain) described here comes from a study of CD8 T cells in ankylosing spondylitis. The CDR3 is made up of 16 amino acids. From germline, CDR1 is LGHNA and CDR2 YNFKEQ. V was pared by 4 bases and J by 2 bases, with 15 bases between. From the 5' RACE reads, TCRdb called clonotypes with MiXCR, one entry per CDR3 protein. Of some 140,000 distinct CDR3 sequences detected, roughly 6.6% appear once; the ten largest clones hold 9.5% to 15%. Broader study findings: Clones linked to disease were reported to show significant enrichment in matched ankylosing spondylitis synovial fluid.

Ten or more counts support this clonotype. No antigen is known for it. The material sequenced was blood, either unsorted or a sorted T cell fraction (not recorded which). The chain carries TRBV4-2 and TRBJ1-3; D is possibly TRBD1 (6 bases). This TCR came from a female donor with ankylosing spondylitis or in good health (not recorded which). DNA of the CDR3: TGTGCCAGCAGCCTAGGGGGGAACGTAGCTGGAAACACCATATATTTT. This gives the protein CASSLGGNVAGNTIYF.